This T cell receptor beta chain was obtained from a study of a mutant IDH1 vaccine in newly diagnosed glioma. Study-wide background: A roughly 62% male, 37.5% female split and a mean age of about 43 years characterized treated patients. Therapy received beforehand was radiotherapy, temozolomide, or both, with most patients given both.

The repertoire was sequenced with immunoSEQ multiplex PCR; TCRdb's copy has only in-frame clones and lacks some. The sample records 30,000 to 40,000 clones, 60% to 80% being singletons. Germline CDR1 is LGHNA and CDR2 is YNFKEQ. The CDR3 extends over 17 amino acids. Trimming took 4 bases from V and 0 from J; bases not matched to a gene: 5. For this clone: The antigen remains unidentified.

Findings of the study overall: A vaccine-induced immune response developed in roughly 93% of the patients.

The time point: baseline, week 1 (first vaccination visit). Specified treatment: pre-vaccination baseline after standard-of-care therapy. The TCR originated in a man in his forties with glioma. Some clones in this sample may be carry-over from other donors' samples. This sample comprised PBMCs, obtained from a glioma patient treated with radiotherapy, temozolomide or both. The J gene is TRBJ2-1, the V gene TRBV4-2, with 11 bases fitting TRBD2. CDR3 region: CASSLRLAGISYNEQFF. The CDR3 region has the DNA TGTGCCAGCAGCCTGCGACTAGCGGGGATCTCCTACAATGAGCAGTTCTTC.